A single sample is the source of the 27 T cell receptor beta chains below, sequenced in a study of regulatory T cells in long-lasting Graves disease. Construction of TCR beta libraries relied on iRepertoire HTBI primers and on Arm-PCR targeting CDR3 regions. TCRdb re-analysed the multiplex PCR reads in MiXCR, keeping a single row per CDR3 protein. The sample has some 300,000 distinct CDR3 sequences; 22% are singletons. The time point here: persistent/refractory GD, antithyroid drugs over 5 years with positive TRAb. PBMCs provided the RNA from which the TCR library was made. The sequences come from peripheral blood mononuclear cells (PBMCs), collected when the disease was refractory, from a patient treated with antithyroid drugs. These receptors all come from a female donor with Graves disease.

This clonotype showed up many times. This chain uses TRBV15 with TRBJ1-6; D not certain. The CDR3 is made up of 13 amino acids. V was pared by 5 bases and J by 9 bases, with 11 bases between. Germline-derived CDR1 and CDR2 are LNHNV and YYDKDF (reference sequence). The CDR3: CATSESVTSPLHF. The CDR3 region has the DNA TGTGCCACCAGCGAGTCGGTTACTTCACCCCTCCACTTT. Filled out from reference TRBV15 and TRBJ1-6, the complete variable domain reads DAMVIQNPRYQVTQFGKPVTLSCSQTLNHNVMYWYQQKSSQAPKLLFHYYDKDFNNEADTPDNFQSRRPNTSFCFLDIRSPGLGDTAMYLCATSESVTSPLHFGNGTRLTVT.

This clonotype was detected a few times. DNA of the CDR3: TGTGCCAGCAGCTACCGTTGGAATCAGCCCCAGCATTTT. Amino acid sequence: CASSYRWNQPQHF. The J gene is TRBJ1-5, the V gene TRBV12-3 or TRBV12-4, with D unclear. The CDR3 covers 13 residues. Trimming left V 6 bases short and J 4 bases short, with 10 bases between.

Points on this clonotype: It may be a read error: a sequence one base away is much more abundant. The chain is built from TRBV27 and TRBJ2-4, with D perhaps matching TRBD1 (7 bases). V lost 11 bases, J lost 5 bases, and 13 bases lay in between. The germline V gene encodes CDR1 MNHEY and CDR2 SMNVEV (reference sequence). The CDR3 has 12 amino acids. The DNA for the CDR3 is TGTGCCGGCGGGACAGTAGAAAACATTCAGTACTTC. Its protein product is CAGGTVENIQYF.

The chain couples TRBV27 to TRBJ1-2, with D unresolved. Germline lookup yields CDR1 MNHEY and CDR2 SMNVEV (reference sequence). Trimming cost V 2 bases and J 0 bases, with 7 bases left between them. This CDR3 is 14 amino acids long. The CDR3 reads CASSLKGTNYGYTF. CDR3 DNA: TGTGCCAGCAGTTTAAAGGGCACTAACTATGGCTACACCTTC.

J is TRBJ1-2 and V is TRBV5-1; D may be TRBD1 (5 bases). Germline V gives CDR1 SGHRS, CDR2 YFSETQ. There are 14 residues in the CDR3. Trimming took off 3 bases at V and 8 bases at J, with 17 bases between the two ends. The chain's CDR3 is CASSSGRTNEGYTF. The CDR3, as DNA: TGCGCCAGCAGCTCGGGACGGACGAATGAGGGCTACACCTTC.

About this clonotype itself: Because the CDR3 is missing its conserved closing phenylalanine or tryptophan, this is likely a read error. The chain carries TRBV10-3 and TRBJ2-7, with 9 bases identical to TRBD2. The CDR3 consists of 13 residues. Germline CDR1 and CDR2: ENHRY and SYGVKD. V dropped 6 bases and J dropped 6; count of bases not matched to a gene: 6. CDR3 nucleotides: TGTGCCATCAGGATAGCGGGAGAGGGCGAGCAGTACTCC. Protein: CAIRIAGEGEQYS.

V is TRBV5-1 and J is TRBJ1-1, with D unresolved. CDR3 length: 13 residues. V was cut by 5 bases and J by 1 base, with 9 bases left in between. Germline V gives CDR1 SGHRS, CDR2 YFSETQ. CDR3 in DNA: TGCGCCAGCAGACCTGGACGGAACACTGAAGCTTTCTTT. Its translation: CASRPGRNTEAFF. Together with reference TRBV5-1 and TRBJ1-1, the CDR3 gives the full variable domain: KAGVTQTPRYLIKTRGQQVTLSCSPISGHRSVSWYQQTPGQGLQFLFEYFSETQRNKGNFPGRFSGRQFSNSRSEMNVSTLELGDSALYLCASRPGRNTEAFFGQGTRLTVV.

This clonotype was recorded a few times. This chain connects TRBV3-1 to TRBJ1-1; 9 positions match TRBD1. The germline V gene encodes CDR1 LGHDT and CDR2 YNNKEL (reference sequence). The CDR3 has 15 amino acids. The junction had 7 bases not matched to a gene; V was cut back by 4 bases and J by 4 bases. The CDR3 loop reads CASSPTGGLGTEAFF. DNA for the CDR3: TGTGCCAGCAGCCCCACAGGGGGCCTGGGCACTGAAGCTTTCTTT.

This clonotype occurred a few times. CDR3 nucleotides: TGTGCCAGCTCACCATTCCCCGGGCTGACTAATGAAAAACTGTTTTTT. Translated, it gives CASSPFPGLTNEKLFF. The genes are TRBV18 and TRBJ1-4; D gene unclear. Trimming cost V 2 bases and J 2 bases, with 12 bases left between them. CDR3 size: 16 residues. Germline CDR1 and CDR2: KGHSH and LQKENI.

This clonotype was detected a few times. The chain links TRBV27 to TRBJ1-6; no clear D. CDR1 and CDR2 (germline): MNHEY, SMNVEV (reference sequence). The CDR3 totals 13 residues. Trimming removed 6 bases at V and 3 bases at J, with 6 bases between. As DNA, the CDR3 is TGTGCCAGCAGCCGGGACTATAATTCACCCCTCCACTTT. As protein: CASSRDYNSPLHF.

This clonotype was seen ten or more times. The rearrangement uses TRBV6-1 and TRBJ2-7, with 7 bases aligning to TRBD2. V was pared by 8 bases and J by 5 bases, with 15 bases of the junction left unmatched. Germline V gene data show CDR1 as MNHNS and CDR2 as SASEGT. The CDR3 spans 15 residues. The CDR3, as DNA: TGTGCCAGCCTACCAGCAGCGGGACGTGCCAACGAGCAGTACTTC. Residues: CASLPAAGRANEQYF.

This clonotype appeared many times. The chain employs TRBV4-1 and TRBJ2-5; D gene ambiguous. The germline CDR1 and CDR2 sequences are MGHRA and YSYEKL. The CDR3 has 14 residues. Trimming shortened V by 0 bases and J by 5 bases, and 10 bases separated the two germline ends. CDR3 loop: CASSQDKVGETQYF. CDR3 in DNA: TGCGCCAGCAGCCAAGATAAGGTTGGGGAGACCCAGTACTTC.

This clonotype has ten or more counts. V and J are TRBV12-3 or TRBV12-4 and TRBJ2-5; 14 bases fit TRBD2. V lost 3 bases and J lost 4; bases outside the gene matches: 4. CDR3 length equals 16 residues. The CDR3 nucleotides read TGTGCCAGCAGTTTTGATGGGACTAGCGGGAGAGAGACCCAGTACTTC. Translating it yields CASSFDGTSGRETQYF.

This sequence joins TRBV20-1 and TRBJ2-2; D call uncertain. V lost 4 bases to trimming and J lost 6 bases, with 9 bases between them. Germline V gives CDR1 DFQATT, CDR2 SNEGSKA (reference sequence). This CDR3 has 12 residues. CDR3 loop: CSATAGPGELFF. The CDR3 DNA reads TGCAGTGCTACCGCAGGTCCCGGGGAGCTGTTTTTT.

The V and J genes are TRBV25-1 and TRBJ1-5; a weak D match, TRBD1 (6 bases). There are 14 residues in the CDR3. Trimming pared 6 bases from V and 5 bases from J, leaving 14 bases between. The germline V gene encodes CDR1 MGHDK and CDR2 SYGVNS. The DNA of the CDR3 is TGTGCCAGCAGGGCGACAGGACATGATCAGCCCCAGCATTTT. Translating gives CASRATGHDQPQHF.

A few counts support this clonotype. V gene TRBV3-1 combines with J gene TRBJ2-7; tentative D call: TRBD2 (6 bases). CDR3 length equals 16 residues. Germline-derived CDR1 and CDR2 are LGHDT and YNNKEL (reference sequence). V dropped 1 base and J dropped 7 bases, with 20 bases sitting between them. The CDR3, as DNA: TGTGCCAGCAGCCAAGGAGACGGGACCCTAGCGCTTGAGCAGTACTTC. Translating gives CASSQGDGTLALEQYF.

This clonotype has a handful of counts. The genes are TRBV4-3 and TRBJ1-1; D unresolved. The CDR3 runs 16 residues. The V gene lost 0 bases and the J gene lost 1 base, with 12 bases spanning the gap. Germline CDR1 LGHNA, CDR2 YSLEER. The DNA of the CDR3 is TGCGCCAGCAGCCAAGATCTCTTTAGGGCGAACACTGAAGCTTTCTTT. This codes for CASSQDLFRANTEAFF.

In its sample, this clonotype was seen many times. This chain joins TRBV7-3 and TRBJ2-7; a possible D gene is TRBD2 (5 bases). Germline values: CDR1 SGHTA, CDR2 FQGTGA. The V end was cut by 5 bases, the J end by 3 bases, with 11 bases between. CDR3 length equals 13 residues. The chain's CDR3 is CASSPPGSYEQYF. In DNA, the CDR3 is TGTGCCAGCAGCCCCCCGGGGAGCTACGAGCAGTACTTC. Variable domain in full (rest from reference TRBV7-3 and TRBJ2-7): GAGVSQTPSNKVTEKGKYVELRCDPISGHTALYWYRQSLGQGPEFLIYFQGTGAADDSGLPNDRFFAVRPEGSVSTLKIQRTERGDSAVYLCASSPPGSYEQYFGPGTRLTVT.

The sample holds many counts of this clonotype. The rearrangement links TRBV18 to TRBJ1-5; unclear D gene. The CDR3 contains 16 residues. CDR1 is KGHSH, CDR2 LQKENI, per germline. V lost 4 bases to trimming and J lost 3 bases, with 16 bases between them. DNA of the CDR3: TGTGCCAGCTCACTGTACTCCGGGTCCATCAATCAGCCCCAGCATTTT. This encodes CASSLYSGSINQPQHF. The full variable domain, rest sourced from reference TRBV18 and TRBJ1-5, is NAGVMQNPRHLVRRRGQEARLRCSPMKGHSHVYWYRQLPEEGLKFMVYLQKENIIDESGMPKERFSAEFPKEGPSILRIQQVVRGDSAAYFCASSLYSGSINQPQHFGDGTRLSIL.

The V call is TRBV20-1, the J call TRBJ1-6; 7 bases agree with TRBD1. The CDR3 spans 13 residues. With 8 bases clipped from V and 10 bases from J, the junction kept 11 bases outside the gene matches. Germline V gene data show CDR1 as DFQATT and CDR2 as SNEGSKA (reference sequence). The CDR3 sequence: CSTLRDSESPLHF. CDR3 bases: TGCAGTACACTCCGGGACAGCGAGTCACCCCTCCACTTT.

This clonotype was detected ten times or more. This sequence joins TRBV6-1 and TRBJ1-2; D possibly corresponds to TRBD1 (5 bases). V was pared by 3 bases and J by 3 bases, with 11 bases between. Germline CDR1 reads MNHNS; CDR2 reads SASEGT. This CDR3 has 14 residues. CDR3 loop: CASSDRLGDYGYTF. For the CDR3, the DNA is TGTGCCAGCAGTGACAGGCTGGGGGACTATGGCTACACCTTC.

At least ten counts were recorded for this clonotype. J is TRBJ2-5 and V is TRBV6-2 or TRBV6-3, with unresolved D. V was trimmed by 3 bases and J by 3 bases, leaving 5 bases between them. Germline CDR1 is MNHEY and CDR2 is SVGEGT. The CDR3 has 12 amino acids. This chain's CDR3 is CASSYPEETQYF. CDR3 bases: TGTGCCAGCAGTTATCCGGAAGAGACCCAGTACTTC.

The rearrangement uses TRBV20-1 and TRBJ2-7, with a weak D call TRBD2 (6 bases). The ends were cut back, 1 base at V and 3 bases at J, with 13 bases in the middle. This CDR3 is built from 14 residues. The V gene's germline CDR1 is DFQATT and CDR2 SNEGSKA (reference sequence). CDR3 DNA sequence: TGCAGTGCTAGAGGTAGGACTACCGACTACGAGCAGTACTTC. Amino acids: CSARGRTTDYEQYF.

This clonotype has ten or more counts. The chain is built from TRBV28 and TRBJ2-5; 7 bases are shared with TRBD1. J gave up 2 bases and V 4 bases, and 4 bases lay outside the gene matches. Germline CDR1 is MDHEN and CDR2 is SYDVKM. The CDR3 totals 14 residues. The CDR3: CASSWGTEQETQYF. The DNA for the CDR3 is TGTGCCAGCAGTTGGGGGACAGAGCAAGAGACCCAGTACTTC.

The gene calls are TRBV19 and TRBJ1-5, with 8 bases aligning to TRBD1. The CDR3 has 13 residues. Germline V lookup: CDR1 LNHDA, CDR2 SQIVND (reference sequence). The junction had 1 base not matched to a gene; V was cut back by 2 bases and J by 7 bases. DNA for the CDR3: TGTGCCAGTAGTATACGACAGGGGCAGCCCCAGCATTTT. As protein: CASSIRQGQPQHF. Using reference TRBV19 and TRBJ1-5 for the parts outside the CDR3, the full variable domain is DGGITQSPKYLFRKEGQNVTLSCEQNLNHDAMYWYRQDPGQGLRLIYYSQIVNDFQKGDIAEGYSVSREKKESFPLTVTSAQKNPTAFYLCASSIRQGQPQHFGDGTRLSIL.

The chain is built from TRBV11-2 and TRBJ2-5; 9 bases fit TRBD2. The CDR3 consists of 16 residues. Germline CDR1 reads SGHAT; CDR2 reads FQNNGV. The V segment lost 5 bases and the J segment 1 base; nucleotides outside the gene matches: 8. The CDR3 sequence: CASSLFGGRVQETQYF. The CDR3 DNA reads TGTGCCAGCAGCCTTTTTGGCGGGAGGGTCCAAGAGACCCAGTACTTC.

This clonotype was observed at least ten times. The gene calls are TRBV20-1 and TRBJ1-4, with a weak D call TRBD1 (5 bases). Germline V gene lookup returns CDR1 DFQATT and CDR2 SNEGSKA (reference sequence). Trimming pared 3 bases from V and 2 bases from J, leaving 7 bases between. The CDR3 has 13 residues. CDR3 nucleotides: TGCAGTGCTAGGCGGGGCACTAATGAAAAACTGTTTTTT. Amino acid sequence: CSARRGTNEKLFF.